Sequencing of this T cell receptor (beta chain) was carried out in a study of cytomegalovirus exposure and HLA in healthy donors. Regarding the study as a whole: An analysis that was carried out later associated 16,000 or so TCR beta sequences with HLA alleles at 0.05 false discovery rate. Cytomegalovirus-associated status was assigned to around 160 TCR beta chains. The majority of CMV-associated TCR beta chains were reported as apparently HLA-restricted in a later analysis. Prior analysis indicated that the majority of TCR beta V segments exhibited productivity approximately 87% or approximately 30% of the time.

This CDR3 is built from 13 residues. Germline CDR1 WSHSY, CDR2 SAAADI. The V segment lost 6 bases and the J segment 7 bases; nucleotides outside the gene matches: 7. Primers: 60 Vbeta forward and 13 Jbeta reverse. The protocol was immunoSEQ multiplex PCR, while the TCRdb copy is restricted to in-frame clones and leaves out a portion. This repertoire shows 200,000 to 300,000 clones, roughly 80% found once; its top ten account for 5.4%. Notes on this clone: Its matching antigen is unknown.

The V and J genes are TRBV10-2 and TRBJ1-1; 8 bases are shared with TRBD1. Sequenced sample: PBMCs. This sequence was found in a middle-aged woman in good health and CMV-seropositive. The CDR3 region is CASRLTGDGEAFF. The CDR3 DNA sequence: TGCGCCAGCAGGTTGACAGGGGATGGTGAAGCTTTCTTT.